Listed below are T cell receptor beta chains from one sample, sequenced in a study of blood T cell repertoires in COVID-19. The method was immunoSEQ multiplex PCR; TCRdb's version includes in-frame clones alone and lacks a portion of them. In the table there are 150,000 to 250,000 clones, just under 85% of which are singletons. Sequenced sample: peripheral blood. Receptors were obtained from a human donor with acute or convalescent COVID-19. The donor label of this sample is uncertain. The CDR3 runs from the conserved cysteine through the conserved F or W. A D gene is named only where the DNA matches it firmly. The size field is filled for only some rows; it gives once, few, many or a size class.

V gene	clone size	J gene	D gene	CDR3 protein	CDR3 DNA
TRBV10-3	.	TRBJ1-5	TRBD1	CAISELEQGVGQPQHF	TGTGCCATCAGTGAGTTAGAACAGGGGGTCGGTCAGCCCCAGCATTTT
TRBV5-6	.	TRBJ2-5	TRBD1	CASSFGLFATGLVETQYF	TGTGCCAGCAGCTTTGGCCTTTTCGCGACAGGGTTGGTGGAGACCCAGTACTTC
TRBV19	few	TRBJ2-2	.	CASSRRENTGELFF	TGTGCCAGTAGTAGGCGGGAGAACACCGGGGAGCTGTTTTTT
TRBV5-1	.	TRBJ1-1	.	CASTQGIDTEAFF	TGCGCCAGCACACAGGGAATAGACACTGAAGCTTTCTTT
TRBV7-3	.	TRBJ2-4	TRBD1	CASSLVGQGQLAKNIQYF	TGTGCCAGCAGCTTAGTGGGACAGGGTCAGCTAGCCAAAAACATTCAGTACTTC
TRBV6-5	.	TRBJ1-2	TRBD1	CASMGQRNYGYTF	TGTGCCAGCATGGGACAGAGGAACTATGGCTACACCTTC
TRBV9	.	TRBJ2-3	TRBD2	CASSVETGRRSDTQYF	TGTGCCAGCAGCGTAGAAACCGGGAGGCGGTCAGATACGCAGTATTTT
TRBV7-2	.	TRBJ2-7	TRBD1	CASRRDREEEQYF	TGTGCCAGCAGAAGGGACAGGGAAGAAGAGCAGTACTTC
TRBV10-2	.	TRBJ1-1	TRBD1	CASSGDRAKAFF	TGCGCCAGCAGCGGTGACAGGGCAAAAGCTTTCTTT
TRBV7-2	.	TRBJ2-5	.	CASSRSGAEETQYF	TGTGCCAGCAGTAGGAGTGGAGCTGAGGAGACCCAGTACTTC
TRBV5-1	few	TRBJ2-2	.	CASSPVARTGELFF	TGCGCCAGCAGCCCGGTAGCTCGTACCGGGGAGCTGTTTTTT
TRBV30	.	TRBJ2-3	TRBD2	CAWSVSSGKTDTQYF	TGTGCCTGGAGTGTCTCTAGCGGGAAGACAGATACGCAGTATTTT
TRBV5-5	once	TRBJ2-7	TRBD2	CASIPGLAGGEQYF	TGTGCCAGCATCCCGGGACTAGCGGGGGGCGAGCAGTACTTC
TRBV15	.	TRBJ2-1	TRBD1	CVTRGTGAYNEQFF	TGTGTCACCCGGGGGACAGGGGCCTACAATGAGCAGTTCTTC
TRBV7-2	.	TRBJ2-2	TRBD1	CASSNRGTGELFF	TGTGCCAGCAGCAACAGGGGAACCGGGGAGCTGTTTTTT
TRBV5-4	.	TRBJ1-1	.	CASSPTQAPGAFF	TGTGCCAGCAGCCCGACCCAGGCGCCCGGAGCTTTCTTT
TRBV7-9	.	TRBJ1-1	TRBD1	CASSLGQGAILNTEAFF	TGTGCCAGCAGCTTAGGACAGGGTGCGATCCTGAACACTGAAGCTTTCTTT
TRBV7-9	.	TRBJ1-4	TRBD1	CASSRGTGVDEKLFF	TGTGCCAGCAGCCGGGGTACAGGGGTGGATGAAAAACTGTTTTTT
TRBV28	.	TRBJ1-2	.	CASSSGSTGYTF	TGTGCCAGCAGCTCAGGCTCTACGGGCTACACCTTC
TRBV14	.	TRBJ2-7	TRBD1	CASSEGTGLDEQYF	TGTGCCAGCAGCGAGGGGACAGGGCTCGACGAGCAGTACTTC
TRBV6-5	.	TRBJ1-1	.	CASRKRSTEAFF	TGTGCCAGCAGGAAAAGGAGCACTGAAGCTTTCTTT
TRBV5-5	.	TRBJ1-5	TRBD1	CASSSGTGVGNQPQHF	TGTGCCAGCAGCTCCGGGACAGGGGTCGGCAATCAGCCCCAGCATTTT
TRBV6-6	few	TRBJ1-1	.	CASRQEGENTEAFF	TGTGCCAGCAGACAGGAGGGCGAGAACACTGAAGCTTTCTTT
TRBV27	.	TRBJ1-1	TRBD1	CASSHRDRVGTEAFF	TGTGCCAGCAGTCACCGGGACAGGGTGGGCACTGAAGCTTTCTTT
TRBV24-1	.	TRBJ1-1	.	CATRGPLTEAFF	TGTGCCACCAGGGGCCCGTTGACTGAAGCTTTCTTT
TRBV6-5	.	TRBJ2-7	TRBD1	CASSPGQGPFFEQYF	TGTGCCAGCAGCCCCGGACAGGGCCCCTTTTTCGAGCAGTACTTC
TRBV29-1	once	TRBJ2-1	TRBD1	CSGRQGHEQFF	TGCAGCGGTCGACAGGGGCATGAGCAGTTCTTC
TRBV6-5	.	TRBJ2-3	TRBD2	CASSYGGLGGNTQYF	TGTGCCAGCAGTTACGGGGGACTAGGGGGGAATACGCAGTATTTT
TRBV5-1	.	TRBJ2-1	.	CASSLHGTPGAYNEQFF	TGCGCCAGCAGCTTGCACGGGACTCCTGGGGCATACAATGAGCAGTTCTTC
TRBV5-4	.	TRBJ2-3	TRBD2	CASSFGGRAVDTQYF	TGTGCCAGCAGCTTCGGCGGGAGGGCCGTAGATACGCAGTATTTT
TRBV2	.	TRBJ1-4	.	CASSVGGAVGEKLFF	TGTGCCAGCAGTGTAGGAGGGGCTGTAGGTGAAAAACTGTTTTTT
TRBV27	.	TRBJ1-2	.	CASSLEGFGGYTF	TGTGCCAGCAGTCTGGAGGGGTTTGGCGGCTACACCTTC
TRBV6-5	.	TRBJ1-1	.	CASRITGRTEAFF	TGTGCCAGCAGAATAACGGGGAGGACTGAAGCTTTCTTT
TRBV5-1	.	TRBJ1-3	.	CASSQDLSGNTIYF	TGCGCCAGCAGCCAGGATTTGTCTGGAAACACCATATATTTT
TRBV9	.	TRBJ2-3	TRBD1	CASSADRGRGTDTQYF	TGTGCCAGCAGCGCCGACAGGGGCCGGGGCACAGATACGCAGTATTTT
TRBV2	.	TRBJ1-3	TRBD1	CASNGDSLSGNTIYF	TGTGCCAGCAACGGGGACAGCCTCTCTGGAAACACCATATATTTT
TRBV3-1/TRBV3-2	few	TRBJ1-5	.	CASSPLAGGQPQHF	TGTGCCAGCAGCCCCCTTGCGGGGGGTCAGCCCCAGCATTTT
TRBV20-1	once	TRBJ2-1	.	CSAGGEEQFF	TGCAGTGCCGGCGGAGAGGAGCAGTTCTTC
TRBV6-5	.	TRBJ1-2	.	CASSYSNRERGYGYTF	TGTGCCAGCAGTTACTCGAACAGGGAAAGGGGCTATGGCTACACCTTC
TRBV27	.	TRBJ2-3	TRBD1	CASSLSLTGKVDTQYF	TGTGCCAGCAGTTTATCGCTGACAGGGAAGGTAGATACGCAGTATTTT
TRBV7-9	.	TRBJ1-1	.	CASSLRGQNTEAFF	TGTGCCAGCAGCTTACGCGGACAGAACACTGAAGCTTTCTTT
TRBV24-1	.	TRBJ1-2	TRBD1	CATSDPRHHTGGVYGYTF	TGTGCCACCAGTGACCCTAGACACCATACAGGGGGCGTTTATGGCTACACCTTC
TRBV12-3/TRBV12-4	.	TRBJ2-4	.	CASSFAPGDIQYF	TGTGCCAGCAGTTTTGCCCCAGGGGACATTCAGTACTTC
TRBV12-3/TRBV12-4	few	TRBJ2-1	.	CASSLRNEQFF	TGTGCCAGCAGTTTACGGAATGAGCAGTTCTTC
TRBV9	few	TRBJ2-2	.	CASSLRDFLVGELFF	TGTGCCAGCAGCCTCAGGGACTTTCTTGTCGGGGAGCTGTTTTTT
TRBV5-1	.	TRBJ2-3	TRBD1	CASSSTGTTDTQYF	TGCGCCAGCAGCTCGACAGGGACGACAGATACGCAGTATTTT
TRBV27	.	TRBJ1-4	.	CASSLGPDSAGEKLFF	TGTGCCAGCAGTTTGGGGCCGGACAGCGCCGGTGAAAAACTGTTTTTT
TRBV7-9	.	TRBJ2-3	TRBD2	CASSVTSGLTDTQYF	TGTGCCAGCAGCGTAACTAGCGGCCTCACAGATACGCAGTATTTT
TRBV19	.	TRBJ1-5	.	CASSIWLGQGNQPQHF	TGTGCCAGTAGTATATGGTTGGGGCAGGGCAATCAGCCCCAGCATTTT
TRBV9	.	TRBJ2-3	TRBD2	CASSVGLAGGTDTQYF	TGTGCCAGCAGCGTAGGACTAGCGGGGGGCACAGATACGCAGTATTTT
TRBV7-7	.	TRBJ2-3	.	CASSLELAPTDTQYF	TGTGCCAGCAGCTTAGAGCTAGCGCCCACAGATACGCAGTATTTT
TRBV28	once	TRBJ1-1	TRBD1	CASSSRGLRAFF	TGTGCCAGCAGTTCGAGGGGGCTTCGCGCTTTCTTT
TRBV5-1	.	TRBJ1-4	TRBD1	CASSRTGTTNEKLFF	TGCGCCAGCAGCCGGACAGGCACAACTAATGAAAAACTGTTTTTT
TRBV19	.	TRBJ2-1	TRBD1	CASSIERGQGEQFF	TGTGCCAGTAGTATAGAAAGGGGGCAGGGTGAGCAGTTCTTC
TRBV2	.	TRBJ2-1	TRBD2	CASSLRTSGHNEQFF	TGTGCCAGCAGTCTCCGGACTAGCGGGCACAATGAGCAGTTCTTC